Presented here are 29 T cell receptor beta chains from one specimen sequenced in a study of memory CD4+ T cells and cytomegalovirus serostatus (dated 2019 in TCRdb). Single viable CD3+CD4+CD8-CD45RO+ cells were sorted as memory CD4+ T cells on a FACSAria II. Library prep was done by the immunoSEQ multiplex PCR assay. TCRdb holds this immuneACCESS table with in-frame rearrangements only. Some clones are missing; in checked studies, unresolved V genes explain under half, and the rest has no known cause. The sample contains about 82,000 clones, approximately 80% of them found a single time. Around 0.75% of the sample goes to the ten largest clones. Sequencing input: memory CD4+ T cells from blood. These receptors all come from an adult in good health and CMV-seronegative.

V is TRBV19 and J is TRBJ1-5; D not certain. The V end lost 7 bases, the J end lost 0 bases, and 10 bases lay between the germline ends. CDR1 is LNHDA and CDR2 is SQIVND in the germline V gene (reference sequence). The CDR3 sequence is 14 residues long. The CDR3 region is CASTDFYSNQPQHF. The DNA of the CDR3 is TGTGCCAGTACCGATTTCTATAGCAATCAGCCCCAGCATTTT.

The rearrangement joins TRBV5-5 to TRBJ1-6; maybe TRBD1 (5 bases). This CDR3 has 16 amino acids. V was clipped by 1 base and J by 9 bases, with 17 bases between them. In germline, CDR1 is SGHKS, CDR2 YYEKEE (reference sequence). This CDR3 reads CASSLQRGVLGSPLHF. Written as DNA, the CDR3 is TGTGCCAGCAGCTTGCAACGGGGGGTTCTGGGTTCACCCCTCCACTTT.

The rearrangement uses TRBV27 and TRBJ1-4; D uncertain. The CDR3 extends over 16 amino acids. V was pared by 4 bases and J by 6 bases, with 18 bases between. CDR1 is MNHEY, CDR2 SMNVEV, per germline (reference sequence). The CDR3 nucleotides read TGTGCCAGCAGTTCTCCTCGGACCGGAGGATATGAAAAACTGTTTTTT. Protein product: CASSSPRTGGYEKLFF.

J is TRBJ2-5 and V is TRBV7-2; D assignment may be TRBD1 or TRBD2 (5 bases each). Trimming cost V 5 bases and J 1 base, with 14 bases left between them. The CDR3 length is 15 residues. CDR1 SGHTA and CDR2 FQGNSA come from the germline V gene. The CDR3 sequence: CASSIPGRSQETQYF. The DNA for the CDR3 is TGTGCCAGCAGCATACCGGGACGGAGCCAAGAGACCCAGTACTTC.

V and J are TRBV2 and TRBJ1-6, with 8 bases that match TRBD1. The germline V gene encodes CDR1 SNHLY and CDR2 FYNNEI. J was trimmed by 0 bases and V by 8 bases; bases with no gene match: 6. The CDR3 is made up of 16 amino acids. The CDR3 region has the DNA TGTGCCAGCCGGGACAGGCTGAGCTCCTATAATTCACCCCTCCACTTT. Translation: CASRDRLSSYNSPLHF.

The gene calls are TRBV28 and TRBJ1-6; D is uncertain. This CDR3 is built from 15 residues. V dropped 4 bases and J dropped 3 bases, with 10 bases sitting between them. The germline CDR1 and CDR2 sequences are MDHEN and SYDVKM. The CDR3 sequence is CASSSPSLYNSPLHF. CDR3 DNA sequence: TGTGCCAGCAGTTCCCCGAGCCTCTATAATTCACCCCTCCACTTT.

The rearrangement joins TRBV4-3 to TRBJ2-3; 8 positions agree with TRBD1. Germline assignment: CDR1 LGHNA and CDR2 YSLEER. The length of the CDR3 is 17 residues. V lost 3 bases, J lost 2 bases, and 10 bases stayed unmatched. Here the CDR3 reads CASSHRAGTGTTDTQYF. The CDR3 nucleotides read TGCGCCAGCAGCCATCGAGCCGGGACAGGTACCACAGATACGCAGTATTTT.

This rearrangement joins TRBV7-2 to TRBJ1-3, with 7 bases fitting TRBD1. This CDR3 is built from 17 residues. Germline CDR1 and CDR2: SGHTA and FQGNSA. The trim removed 0 bases at V and 4 bases at J, leaving 9 bases unmatched. The CDR3 bases are TGTGCCAGCAGCTTAGCGAATCGCGCCAGGGGGGGAAACACCATATATTTT. Translating it yields CASSLANRARGGNTIYF.

This rearrangement joins TRBV4-2 to TRBJ1-2, with no clear D. The germline CDR1 and CDR2 sequences are LGHNA and YNFKEQ. The CDR3 consists of 16 residues. The germline V and J ends were trimmed by 1 base and 4 bases, with 16 bases remaining between them. Written as DNA, the CDR3 is TGTGCCAGCAGCCAAGTTGAAGTCAATAGCGGCTATGGCTACACCTTC. Translated: CASSQVEVNSGYGYTF.

This clone has only a few counts. The rearrangement links TRBV19 to TRBJ1-2, with D tentatively TRBD1 (5 bases). CDR1 is LNHDA, CDR2 SQIVND, per germline (reference sequence). The CDR3 is 17 residues long. Trimming removed 5 bases at V and 4 bases at J, with 23 bases between. CDR3 DNA: TGTGCCAGTAGTTCAAGAGGAGGGGCCCTTCATGTCTATGGCTACACCTTC. Encoded protein: CASSSRGGALHVYGYTF.

This chain connects TRBV14 to TRBJ2-7; D uncertain. The CDR3 spans 13 residues. Germline values: CDR1 SGHDN, CDR2 FVKESK. V lost 1 base and J lost 3, with 7 bases in between. The CDR3: CASSQVPNYEQYF. The DNA for the CDR3 is TGTGCCAGCAGCCAAGTCCCAAACTACGAGCAGTACTTC.

V and J are TRBV19 and TRBJ1-2; D call uncertain. CDR1 LNHDA and CDR2 SQIVND come from the germline V gene (reference sequence). V lost 7 bases, J lost 0 bases, and 18 bases lay in between. The CDR3 loop spans 16 amino acids. The CDR3: CASIATGSSTNYGYTF. The CDR3 DNA sequence: TGTGCCAGTATTGCGACGGGGAGTTCCACTAACTATGGCTACACCTTC.

The count of this clone is one. The CDR3 sequence is CASSFSSETEAFF. CDR3 nucleotide sequence: TGTGCCAGCAGCTTCTCATCGGAAACTGAAGCTTTCTTT. The rearrangement joins TRBV5-5 to TRBJ1-1, with D unresolved. Trimming took 2 bases from V and 5 from J, leaving 10 bases between them. This CDR3 has 13 amino acids. Germline assignment: CDR1 SGHKS and CDR2 YYEKEE (reference sequence).

This chain uses TRBV4-3 with TRBJ2-3, with 13 bases that match TRBD2. The CDR3 is 16 residues long. From germline, CDR1 is LGHNA and CDR2 YSLEER. The V segment lost 4 bases and the J segment 3 bases; nucleotides outside the gene matches: 4. The CDR3 nucleotides read TGCGCCAGCAGCCTTACTAGCGGGGGGGCTACAGATACGCAGTATTTT. Translation: CASSLTSGGATDTQYF.

V usage is TRBV9 and J usage is TRBJ1-3; D gene unclear. This CDR3 spans 16 amino acids. CDR1 SGDLS and CDR2 YYNGEE come from the germline V gene. The ends were cut back, 1 base at V and 0 bases at J, with 11 bases in the middle. This CDR3 reads CASSVRGVGSGNTIYF. DNA for the CDR3: TGTGCCAGCAGCGTACGCGGCGTCGGCTCTGGAAACACCATATATTTT.

This clone appeared a few times. The rearrangement uses TRBV6-1 and TRBJ1-6; D unclear. Trimming took off 4 bases at V and 9 bases at J, with 19 bases between the two ends. The CDR3 covers 16 residues. From germline, CDR1 is MNHNS and CDR2 SASEGT. Here the CDR3 DNA reads TGTGCCAGCAGTGTGCCCTCCATAAGTCTGAGTTCACCCCTCCACTTT. It specifies CASSVPSISLSSPLHF.

The chain combines TRBV12-5 with TRBJ1-6; D gene uncertain. V was shortened by 9 bases and J by 2 bases, with 17 bases between the two germline ends. Looked up from germline, CDR1 is LGHNT and CDR2 is FRNRAP. The CDR3 extends over 16 amino acids. The CDR3 DNA follows: TGTGCTAGCGAGCTTACGACACATACCTATAATTCACCCCTCCACTTT. Protein product: CASELTTHTYNSPLHF.

This clone was seen just once. V usage is TRBV5-1 and J usage is TRBJ1-1, with D possibly TRBD1 on 6 matching bases. Germline loops: CDR1 SGHRS, CDR2 YFSETQ. Deletions cut 0 bases from V and 2 bases from J, with 8 bases between. The CDR3 is 14 residues long. CDR3 loop: CASSLVGANTEAFF. CDR3 nucleotides: TGCGCCAGCAGCTTGGTGGGGGCCAACACTGAAGCTTTCTTT.

V gene TRBV30 combines with J gene TRBJ2-2, with 8 bases aligning to TRBD2. The CDR3 consists of 14 residues. After removal of 2 bases from V and 7 bases from J, the junction contained 6 bases not matched to a gene. CDR1 and CDR2 (germline): GTSNPN, SVGIG (reference sequence). CDR3 sequence reads: CAWSRGGVGGELFF. CDR3 DNA: TGTGCCTGGAGTCGGGGGGGCGTCGGCGGGGAGCTGTTTTTT.

The J gene is TRBJ2-1, the V gene TRBV7-6, with unresolved D. Per the germline V gene, CDR1 is SGHVS and CDR2 is FNYEAQ. Trimming shortened V by 6 bases and J by 7 bases, and 13 bases separated the two germline ends. The CDR3 extends over 13 amino acids. DNA of the CDR3: TGTGCCAGCAGTGACTTTCTATCTAATGAGCAGTTCTTC. It translates to CASSDFLSNEQFF. Combining the CDR3 with reference TRBV7-6 and TRBJ2-1 gives the whole variable domain GAGVSQSPRYKVTKRGQDVALRCDPISGHVSLYWYRQALGQGPEFLTYFNYEAQQDKSGLPNDRFSAERPEGSISTLTIQRTEQRDSAMYRCASSDFLSNEQFFGPGTRLTVL.

A single count supports this clone. The chain joins TRBV28 to TRBJ1-1; no reliable D call. The ends were cut back, 5 bases at V and 4 bases at J, with 8 bases in the middle. Germline V gene lookup returns CDR1 MDHEN and CDR2 SYDVKM. CDR3 size: 12 residues. The CDR3 protein is CASSRAVTEAFF. The CDR3 coding sequence is TGTGCCAGCAGTCGGGCAGTCACTGAAGCTTTCTTT.

This clone was observed a single time. This rearrangement joins TRBV2 to TRBJ1-5; perhaps TRBD1 as D (6 bases). Trimming stripped 6 bases from V and 2 bases from J, with 11 bases between. The germline V gene encodes CDR1 SNHLY and CDR2 FYNNEI. The CDR3 loop spans 14 amino acids. This CDR3 is CASRRGGGNQPQHF. In DNA, the CDR3 is TGTGCCAGCAGGCGAGGGGGGGGCAATCAGCCCCAGCATTTT.

V is TRBV7-8 and J is TRBJ1-1; D gene uncertain. This CDR3 region has 14 residues. Germline V lookup: CDR1 SGHVS, CDR2 FQNEAQ. The V end lost 1 base, the J end lost 0 bases, and 6 bases lay between the germline ends. CDR3 nucleotides: TGTGCCAGCAGCTTAGGGCAGGTGAACACTGAAGCTTTCTTT. This encodes CASSLGQVNTEAFF.

The sample holds one count of this clone. This rearrangement joins TRBV29-1 to TRBJ2-7; 9 bases are shared with TRBD1. Germline V gene lookup returns CDR1 SQVTM and CDR2 ANQGSEA. V shed 4 bases, J shed 3 bases, and the junction held 4 bases outside the gene matches. This CDR3 comprises 13 residues. Here the CDR3 reads CSVAEGQGYEQYF. CDR3 in DNA: TGCAGCGTTGCAGAGGGACAGGGCTACGAGCAGTACTTC.

V is TRBV5-1 and J is TRBJ1-2; TRBD1 is a possible D gene (5 bases). This CDR3 has 15 residues. The germline CDR1 and CDR2 sequences are SGHRS and YFSETQ. Trimming took 1 base from V and 0 from J, leaving 10 bases between them. CDR3 loop: CASSLLQGSNYGYTF. The DNA for the CDR3 is TGCGCCAGCAGCTTGTTGCAGGGCTCTAACTATGGCTACACCTTC.

The chain employs TRBV11-2 and TRBJ2-7; the D gene is possibly TRBD1 (6 bases). The CDR3 is 12 residues long. The germline gives CDR1 SGHAT, CDR2 FQNNGV. Trimming removed 0 bases at V and 6 bases at J, with 6 bases between. For the CDR3, the DNA is TGTGCCAGCAGCTTAGACAGGGGCGAGCAGTACTTC. Translation gives CASSLDRGEQYF.

Comment on this clone: Other DNA sequences from this sample encode an identical CDR3 as well. The chain recombines TRBV5-1 with TRBJ2-3; 7 bases are a match to TRBD1. Germline V gene sequence: CDR1 SGHRS, CDR2 YFSETQ. The V gene end was trimmed by 4 bases and the J gene end by 0 bases; junction bases not matched to a gene: 2. The CDR3 has 14 residues. Here the CDR3 DNA reads TGCGCCAGCAGCCTGGGACAGAGCACAGATACGCAGTATTTT. This gives the protein CASSLGQSTDTQYF.

This rearrangement joins TRBV2 to TRBJ2-7; 10 nucleotides align to TRBD1. Germline loops: CDR1 SNHLY, CDR2 FYNNEI. CDR3 length: 15 amino acids. The V and J ends lost 3 bases and 6 bases, in that order; junction bases with no gene match: 8. Here the CDR3 reads CASSDVFGQGGEQYF. The CDR3 DNA is TGTGCCAGCAGTGACGTATTTGGACAGGGGGGCGAGCAGTACTTC.

The chain is built from TRBV21-1 and TRBJ1-2. TRBV21-1 constitutes a pseudogene. The CDR3 totals 16 residues. CDR3 region: CASSLVEGGFYYGYTF. For the CDR3, the DNA is TGTGCCAGCAGCCTGGTCGAGGGGGGATTTTACTATGGCTACACCTTC.